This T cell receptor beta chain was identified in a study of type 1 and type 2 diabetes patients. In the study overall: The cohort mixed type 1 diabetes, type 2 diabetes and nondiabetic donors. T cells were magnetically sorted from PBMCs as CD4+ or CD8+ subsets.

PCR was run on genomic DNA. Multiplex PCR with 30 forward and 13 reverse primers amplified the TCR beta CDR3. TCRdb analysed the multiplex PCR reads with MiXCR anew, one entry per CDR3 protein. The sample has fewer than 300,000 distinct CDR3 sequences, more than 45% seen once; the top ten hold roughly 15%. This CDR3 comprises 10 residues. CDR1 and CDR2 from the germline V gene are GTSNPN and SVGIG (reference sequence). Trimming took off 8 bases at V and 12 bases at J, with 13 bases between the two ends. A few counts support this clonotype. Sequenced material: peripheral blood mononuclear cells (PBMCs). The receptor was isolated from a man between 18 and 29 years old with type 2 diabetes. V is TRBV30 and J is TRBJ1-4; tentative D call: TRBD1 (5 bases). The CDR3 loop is CAALGRELFF. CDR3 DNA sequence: TGTGCCGCCTTGGGCAGGGAACTGTTTTTT.